This T cell receptor beta chain was captured by sequencing in a study of blood T cell repertoires in COVID-19. On the study more broadly: In each case, the material was cDNA or gDNA derived from T cells, B-cell-depleted T cells, or PBMCs.

Recruitment covered under 25 US areas and drew participants whose ages spanned roughly 18 to 90 years. Participant-given clinical history determined each cohort assignment. In the original workflow: The assay estimated nucleated cells by amplifying reference gene primers. Sequencing was performed with immunoSEQ multiplex PCR; in TCRdb, only in-frame clones are kept and a portion is missing. V and J calls and clone size are copied from that table; D and trimming were computed from the DNA. This table holds 250,000 to 350,000 clones, roughly 90% found once. The ends were cut back, 7 bases at V and 10 bases at J, with 16 bases in the middle. Germline loops: CDR1 KGHDR, CDR2 SFDVKD. The CDR3 has 13 residues.

The receptor's source is a woman aged 18-29 years with acute COVID-19. The chain uses TRBV24-1 and TRBJ2-1; perhaps TRBD2 as D (7 bases). The sequenced material came from PBMCs or T cells enriched from blood (not recorded which). Here the CDR3 reads CATSQRGGREQFF. CDR3 DNA: TGTGCCACCAGCCAGAGGGGGGGCAGGGAGCAGTTCTTC.